This T cell receptor (beta chain) was captured in a study of cytomegalovirus exposure and HLA in healthy donors. Regarding this clone: The target antigen is unknown.

Findings and limits, study-wide: Exclusion as indistinguishable affected some V segments, including TRBV6-2 and TRBV6-3. In a later analysis, TCR association rates varied by HLA locus: DRB1 most, HLA-C fewest.

A multiplex PCR was run with 60 Vbeta primers and 13 Jbeta primers. Sequenced by immunoSEQ multiplex PCR; TCRdb stores in-frame clones only, minus some. The sample table sets out about 87,000 clones. This CDR3 is 14 amino acids long. Germline trimming cut 5 bases from V and 5 bases from J; bases unmatched to any gene: 5. Per germline, CDR1 LGHNT and CDR2 FRNRAP. The rearrangement links TRBV12-5 to TRBJ2-1, with 8 bases lining up with TRBD2. What was sequenced was PBMCs. The sequence was obtained from a man between 45 and 60 years old in good health and CMV-seropositive. CDR3 nucleotides: TGTGCTAGTGGTCCCCCAGCGGGAGACAATGAGCAGTTCTTC. It codes for CASGPPAGDNEQFF.